This TCR beta chain was documented in a study of cytomegalovirus exposure and HLA in healthy donors. PCR involved 60 Vbeta and 13 Jbeta primers. Repertoires were generated with immunoSEQ multiplex PCR, while TCRdb's copy carries only in-frame clones and drops some. The sample lists under 95,000 clones, roughly 77% occurring once. The CDR3 length is 16 residues. V was pared by 3 bases and J by 9 bases, with 15 bases of the junction left unmatched. CDR1 is SGHVS and CDR2 is FQNEAQ in the germline V gene. The material sequenced was PBMCs. The clonotype comes from a woman aged 40 to 50 in good health and CMV-seropositive. The chain carries TRBV7-8 and TRBJ2-7; 9 bases fit TRBD1. CDR3 in DNA: TGTGCCAGCAGCTTTACCCGGACAGGGGACAGATTTTGGCAGTACTTC. Translation: CASSFTRTGDRFWQYF.